The next 13 T cell receptor beta chains were all read from a single sample in a study of blood T cell repertoires in COVID-19. The assay was immunoSEQ multiplex PCR, and TCRdb's table has in-frame clones only and misses some. The sample has more than 150,000 clones; more than 65% are singletons. Sequences were obtained from peripheral blood. The receptors originated from a woman aged 50 to 60 with acute or convalescent COVID-19.

This clone showed up just a few times. The J gene is TRBJ2-2, the V gene TRBV7-2; D is possibly TRBD2 (6 bases). Trimming removed 5 bases at V and 6 bases at J, with 22 bases between. Germline V gene lookup returns CDR1 SGHTA and CDR2 FQGNSA. CDR3 size: 17 residues. For the CDR3, the DNA is TGTGCCAGCAGCCCAATTGGGGGGTTAAGGCACGCCGGGGAGCTGTTTTTT. Translation: CASSPIGGLRHAGELFF.

This clone has more than one count but fewer than ten. V usage is TRBV19 and J usage is TRBJ2-3, with 9 bases aligning to TRBD1. Germline CDR1 reads LNHDA; CDR2 reads SQIVND (reference sequence). The CDR3 is 16 residues long. The V gene end was trimmed by 7 bases and the J gene end by 1 base; junction bases not matched to a gene: 9. Here the CDR3 reads CASTPPRTGGTDTQYF. The CDR3, as DNA: TGTGCCAGTACTCCCCCGAGGACAGGGGGCACAGATACGCAGTATTTT.

J is TRBJ2-2 and V is TRBV6-2 or TRBV6-3; 13 positions match TRBD2. V shed 2 bases, J shed 3 bases, and the junction held 3 bases outside the gene matches. The CDR3 totals 17 residues. CDR1 MNHEY and CDR2 SVGEGT come from the germline V gene. The CDR3 sequence is CASSYAGTSGDTGELFF. CDR3 bases: TGTGCCAGCAGTTACGCAGGGACTAGCGGGGACACCGGGGAGCTGTTTTTT.

The chain couples TRBV19 to TRBJ2-5; D is perhaps TRBD2 (6 bases). Germline CDR1 is LNHDA and CDR2 is SQIVND (reference sequence). The CDR3 has 14 residues. V was clipped by 3 bases and J by 12 bases, with 20 bases between them. CDR3 sequence: CASSIYSGDGMKYF. The CDR3 region has the DNA TGTGCCAGTAGTATCTACTCGGGGGACGGGATGAAGTACTTC.

In regard to this clone: Other DNA sequences in this specimen translate into the identical CDR3. The J gene is TRBJ1-2, the V gene TRBV2; TRBD1 aligns across 8 bases. This CDR3 has 14 residues. The V gene end was trimmed by 5 bases and the J gene end by 2 bases; junction bases not matched to a gene: 4. From germline, CDR1 is SNHLY and CDR2 FYNNEI. CDR3 sequence (DNA): TGTGCCAGCAGTCCAGGACAGGGAAACTATGGCTACACCTTC. Protein product: CASSPGQGNYGYTF.

V gene TRBV7-8 combines with J gene TRBJ2-3, with unresolved D. The CDR3 spans 14 residues. Trimming shortened V by 5 bases and J by 1 base, and 10 bases separated the two germline ends. Germline V lookup: CDR1 SGHVS, CDR2 FQNEAQ. CDR3 DNA sequence: TGTGCCAGCAGCCCGCGAGTGGGCACAGATACGCAGTATTTT. It is translated as CASSPRVGTDTQYF.

The chain recombines TRBV5-6 with TRBJ2-5; 10 bases match TRBD1. The length of the CDR3 is 15 residues. V trimming: 4 bases; J trimming: 4 bases; junction bases outside the gene matches: 7. Germline CDR1 is SGHDT and CDR2 is YYEEEE. The CDR3 protein is CASSTTGGLGETQYF. Written as DNA, the CDR3 is TGTGCCAGCAGCACGACAGGGGGCTTAGGAGAGACCCAGTACTTC.

The chain has TRBV4-3 and TRBJ1-2; 8 nucleotides align to TRBD1. This CDR3 has 13 amino acids. Germline lookup yields CDR1 LGHNA and CDR2 YSLEER. The V and J ends lost 4 bases and 7 bases, in that order; junction bases with no gene match: 5. The CDR3 reads CASSPGGAGGYTF. The CDR3 DNA sequence: TGCGCCAGCAGCCCAGGGGGCGCAGGTGGCTACACCTTC.

V gene TRBV7-2 combines with J gene TRBJ1-6; no reliable D call. The CDR3 loop spans 13 amino acids. Germline lookup yields CDR1 SGHTA and CDR2 FQGNSA. The germline V and J ends were trimmed by 2 bases and 8 bases, with 7 bases remaining between them. The CDR3 is CASSLHLDSPLHF. In DNA form, the CDR3 reads TGTGCCAGCAGCTTACATCTAGATTCACCCCTCCACTTT.

In this sample, this clone turned up a few times. This chain connects TRBV5-1 to TRBJ1-6; weak D call: TRBD1 (6 bases). The CDR3 is made up of 14 amino acids. Germline lookup yields CDR1 SGHRS and CDR2 YFSETQ. With 0 bases removed from V and 10 bases from J, the gap between germline ends came to 11 bases. The CDR3 coding sequence is TGCGCCAGCAGCTTGGGACAGGTGGAATCACCCCTCCACTTT. Translating gives CASSLGQVESPLHF.

This clone was seen more than once but under ten times. This CDR3 is CASSQAGGRGEAFF. The CDR3, as DNA: TGTGCCAGCAGCCAAGCGGGAGGGAGGGGTGAAGCTTTCTTT. This chain joins TRBV3-1 (or the pseudogene TRBV3-2) and TRBJ1-1; D might be TRBD1 (5 bases). The CDR3 has 14 amino acids. Trimming stripped 1 base from V and 7 bases from J, with 13 bases between. The germline V gene encodes CDR1 LGHDT and CDR2 YNNKEL (reference sequence).

J is TRBJ1-6 and V is TRBV9; possibly TRBD1 for D (6 bases). V gave up 0 bases and J gave up 1 base, with 14 bases separating them. The CDR3 consists of 18 residues. In germline, CDR1 is SGDLS, CDR2 YYNGEE. CDR3 in DNA: TGTGCCAGCAGCGTAGACTTAGGGGGTACGTCCTATAATTCACCCCTCCACTTT. Amino acids: CASSVDLGGTSYNSPLHF.

J is TRBJ1-2 and V is TRBV10-1; no firm D call. Between the trimmed V and J ends, which lost 9 bases and 3 bases, there was a span of 11 bases. Germline values: CDR1 WNHNN, CDR2 SYGVQD (reference sequence). There are 12 residues in the CDR3. The CDR3 region has the DNA TGCGCCAGTCGGCGCGGGGACTATGGCTACACCTTC. Translating it yields CASRRGDYGYTF.